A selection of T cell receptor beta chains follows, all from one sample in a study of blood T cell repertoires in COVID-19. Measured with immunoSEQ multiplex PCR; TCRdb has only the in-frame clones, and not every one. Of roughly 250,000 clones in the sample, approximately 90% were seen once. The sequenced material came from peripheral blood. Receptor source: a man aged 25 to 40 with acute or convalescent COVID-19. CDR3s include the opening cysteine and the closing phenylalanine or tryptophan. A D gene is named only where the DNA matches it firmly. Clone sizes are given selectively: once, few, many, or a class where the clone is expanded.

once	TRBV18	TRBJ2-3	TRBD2	TGTGCCAGCTCACCACGGGGACTAGCGGGACTCCCCGGGGCAGATACGCAGTATTTT	CASSPRGLAGLPGADTQYF
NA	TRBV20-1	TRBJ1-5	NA	TGCAGTGCTAGTCCGGTTACCAATCAGCCCCAGCATTTT	CSASPVTNQPQHF
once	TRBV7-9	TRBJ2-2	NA	TGTGCCAGCAGCTTAGCGCTAGACACCGGGGAGCTGTTTTTT	CASSLALDTGELFF
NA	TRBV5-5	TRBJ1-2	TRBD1	TGTGCCAGCAGCTTACTCGACAGGGTATATGGCTACACCTTC	CASSLLDRVYGYTF
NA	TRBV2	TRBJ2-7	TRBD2	TGTGCCAGCAGTGAGGTAGGACTAGCGGGCTACGAGCAGTACTTC	CASSEVGLAGYEQYF
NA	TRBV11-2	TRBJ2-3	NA	TGTGCCAGCAGCTCTCGGGGTCTCACAGATACGCAGTATTTT	CASSSRGLTDTQYF
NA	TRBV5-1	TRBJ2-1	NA	TGCGCCAGCAGCAAACAGTGGGTTGGGGAGCAGTTCTTC	CASSKQWVGEQFF
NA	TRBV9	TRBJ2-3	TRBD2	TGTGCCAGCAGCGAGAGAGGGGTCGCGACTAGCGGGAGAACGGCAGATACGCAGTATTTT	CASSERGVATSGRTADTQYF
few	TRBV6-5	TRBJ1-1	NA	TGTGCCAGCAGTTACCGGACAGATGAAGCTTTCTTT	CASSYRTDEAFF
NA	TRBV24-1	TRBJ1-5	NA	TGTGCCACCAGGAAACCGGGACAAGGCAATCAGCCCCAGCATTTT	CATRKPGQGNQPQHF
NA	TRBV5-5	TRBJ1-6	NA	TGTGCCAGCAGCTGGGACGGGGGGACCTATAATTCACCCCTCCACTTT	CASSWDGGTYNSPLHF
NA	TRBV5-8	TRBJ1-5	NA	TGTGCCAGCAATGGACAGAAGAATCAGCCCCAGCATTTT	CASNGQKNQPQHF
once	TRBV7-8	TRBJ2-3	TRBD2	TGTGCCAGCAGCTTAGGTGGACTAGCGGGGGGTAGAGATACGCAGTATTTT	CASSLGGLAGGRDTQYF
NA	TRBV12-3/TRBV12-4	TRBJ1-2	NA	TGTGCCAGCAGCCTAGCAGCCAGGTCTGGCTACACCTTC	CASSLAARSGYTF
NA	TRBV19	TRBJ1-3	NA	TGTGCCAGTAGTAGAGGTCCTGGAAACACCATATATTTT	CASSRGPGNTIYF
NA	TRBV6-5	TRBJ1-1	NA	TGTGCCAGCAGTTACTCTATAAACAGCTACACTGAAGCTTTCTTT	CASSYSINSYTEAFF
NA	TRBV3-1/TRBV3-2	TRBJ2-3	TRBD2	TGTGCCAGCAGCCCGGGAGGGGCAGATACGCAGTATTTT	CASSPGGADTQYF
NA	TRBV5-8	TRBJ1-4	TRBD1	TGTGCCAGCAGCATTTCCGGGACAGGGGAAGAAAAACTGTTTTTT	CASSISGTGEEKLFF
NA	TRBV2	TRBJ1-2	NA	TGTGCCAGCAGTGAAGGGACCGGGGATACCTTC	CASSEGTGDTF
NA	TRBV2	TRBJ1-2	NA	TGTGCCTCCCGAGGGGGTGGGAACTATGGCTACACCTTC	CASRGGGNYGYTF
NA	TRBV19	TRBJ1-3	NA	TGTGCCAGTAGTTTTACAGGGAAGAGTTCTGGAAACACCATATATTTT	CASSFTGKSSGNTIYF
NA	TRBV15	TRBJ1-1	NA	TGTGCCACCAGCAGAGATCCGCGGGGAACTGAAGCTTTCTTT	CATSRDPRGTEAFF
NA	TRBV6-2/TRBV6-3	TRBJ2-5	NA	TGTGCCAGCAGTTACTCGGGGCTGGTCCAAGAGACCCAGTACTTC	CASSYSGLVQETQYF
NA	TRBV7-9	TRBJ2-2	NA	TGTGCCAGCAGCTTACATGAGGTCGCCGGGGAGCTGTTTTTT	CASSLHEVAGELFF
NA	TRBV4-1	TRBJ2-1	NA	TGCGCCAGCAGCCAAGACCGTCGCAGGGCCACTTGGAATGAGCAGTTCTTC	CASSQDRRRATWNEQFF
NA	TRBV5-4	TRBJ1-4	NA	TGTGCCAGCAGCTTTGGCGGTGAAAATGAAAAACTGTTTTTT	CASSFGGENEKLFF
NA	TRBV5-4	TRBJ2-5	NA	TGTGCCAGCGGTAGGCGGGCCCAAGAGACCCAGTACTTC	CASGRRAQETQYF
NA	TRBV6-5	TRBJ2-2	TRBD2	TGTGCCAGCACCCCGGGACTAGCGATCACCGGGGAGCTGTTTTTT	CASTPGLAITGELFF
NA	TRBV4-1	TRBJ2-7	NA	TGCGCCAGCAGCCAAGTCACACAGGGCCCCTACGAGCAGTACTTC	CASSQVTQGPYEQYF
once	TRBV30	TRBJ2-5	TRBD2	TGTGCCTGGAGTCGCGGGGGGGTGGAGACCCAGTACTTC	CAWSRGGVETQYF
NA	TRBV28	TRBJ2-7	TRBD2	TGTGCCAGCCGCTCAGCGGGGTTTACCTACGAGCAGTACTTC	CASRSAGFTYEQYF
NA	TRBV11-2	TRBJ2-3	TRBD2	TGTGCCAGCAGCTTTCGGGGCGGGGGTCCTGGTACGCAGTATTTT	CASSFRGGGPGTQYF
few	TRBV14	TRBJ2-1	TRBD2	TGTGCCAGCAGCCAAGGACTAGCGGGAGGGCAGAATGAGCAGTTCTTC	CASSQGLAGGQNEQFF
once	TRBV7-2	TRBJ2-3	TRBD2	TGTGCCAGCAGACTTAGCGGGGGGGCTTGGGATACGCAGTATTTT	CASRLSGGAWDTQYF